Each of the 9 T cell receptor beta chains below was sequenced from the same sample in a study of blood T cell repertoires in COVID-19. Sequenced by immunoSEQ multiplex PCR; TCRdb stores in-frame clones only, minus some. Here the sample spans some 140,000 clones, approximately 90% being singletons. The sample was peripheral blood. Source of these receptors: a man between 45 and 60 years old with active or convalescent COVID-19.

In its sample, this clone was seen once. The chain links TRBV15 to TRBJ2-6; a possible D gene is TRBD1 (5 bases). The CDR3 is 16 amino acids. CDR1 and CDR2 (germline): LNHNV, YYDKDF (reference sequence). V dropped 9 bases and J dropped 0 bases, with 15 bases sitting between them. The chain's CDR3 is CATTTDTPSGANVLTF. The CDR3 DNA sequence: TGTGCCACAACGACAGATACCCCCTCTGGGGCCAACGTCCTGACTTTC. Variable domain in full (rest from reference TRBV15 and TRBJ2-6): DAMVIQNPRYQVTQFGKPVTLSCSQTLNHNVMYWYQQKSSQAPKLLFHYYDKDFNNEADTPDNFQSRRPNTSFCFLDIRSPGLGDTAMYLCATTTDTPSGANVLTFGAGSRLTVL.

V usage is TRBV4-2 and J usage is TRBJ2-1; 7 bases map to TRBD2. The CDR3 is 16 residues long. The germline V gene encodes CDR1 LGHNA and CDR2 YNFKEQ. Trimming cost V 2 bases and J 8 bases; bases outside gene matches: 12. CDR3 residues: CASSQKPGGRVHEQFF. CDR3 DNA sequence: TGTGCCAGCAGCCAAAAACCGGGAGGCCGCGTCCATGAGCAGTTCTTC.

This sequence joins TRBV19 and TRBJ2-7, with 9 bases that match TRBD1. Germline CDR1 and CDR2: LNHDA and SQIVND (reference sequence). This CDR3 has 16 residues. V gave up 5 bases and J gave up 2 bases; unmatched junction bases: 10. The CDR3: CASSPSMTGGAYEQYF. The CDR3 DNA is TGTGCCAGTAGTCCTTCGATGACAGGGGGGGCCTACGAGCAGTACTTC. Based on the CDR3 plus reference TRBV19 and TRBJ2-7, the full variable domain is DGGITQSPKYLFRKEGQNVTLSCEQNLNHDAMYWYRQDPGQGLRLIYYSQIVNDFQKGDIAEGYSVSREKKESFPLTVTSAQKNPTAFYLCASSPSMTGGAYEQYFGPGTRLTVT.

CDR3 in amino acids: CASRGGATDTQYF. The DNA for the CDR3 is TGTGCCAGCCGGGGCGGGGCCACAGATACGCAGTATTTT. The gene calls are TRBV2 and TRBJ2-3; tentative D call: TRBD2 (6 bases). V was trimmed by 8 bases and J by 2 bases, leaving 11 bases between them. The CDR3 has 13 residues. The germline V gene has CDR1 SNHLY and CDR2 FYNNEI.

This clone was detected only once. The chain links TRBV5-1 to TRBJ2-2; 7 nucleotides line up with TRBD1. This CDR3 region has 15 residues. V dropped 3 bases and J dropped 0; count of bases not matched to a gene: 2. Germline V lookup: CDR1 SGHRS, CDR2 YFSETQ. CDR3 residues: CASSSGTANTGELFF. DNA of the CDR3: TGCGCCAGCAGCTCCGGGACAGCGAACACCGGGGAGCTGTTTTTT.

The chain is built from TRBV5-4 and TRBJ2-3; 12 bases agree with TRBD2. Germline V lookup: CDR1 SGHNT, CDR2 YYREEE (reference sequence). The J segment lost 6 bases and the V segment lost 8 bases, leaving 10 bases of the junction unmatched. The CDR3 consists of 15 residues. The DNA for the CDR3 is TGTGCCAGTCGACTTGGGCTAGCGGGAGGGGATACGCAGTATTTT. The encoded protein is CASRLGLAGGDTQYF. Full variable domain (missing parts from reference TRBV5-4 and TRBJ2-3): ETGVTQSPTHLIKTRGQQVTLRCSSQSGHNTVSWYQQALGQGPQFIFQYYREEENGRGNFPPRFSGLQFPNYSSELNVNALELDDSALYLCASRLGLAGGDTQYFGPGTRLTVL.

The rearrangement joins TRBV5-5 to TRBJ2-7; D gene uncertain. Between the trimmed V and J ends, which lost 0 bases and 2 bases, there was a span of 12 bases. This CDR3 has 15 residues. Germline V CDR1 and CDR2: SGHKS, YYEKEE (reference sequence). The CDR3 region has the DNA TGTGCCAGCAGCTTGGGCCCTGGCCGAACCTACGAGCAGTACTTC. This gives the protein CASSLGPGRTYEQYF. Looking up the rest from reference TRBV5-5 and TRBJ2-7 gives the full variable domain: DAGVTQSPTHLIKTRGQQVTLRCSPISGHKSVSWYQQVLGQGPQFIFQYYEKEERGRGNFPDRFSARQFPNYSSELNVNALLLGDSALYLCASSLGPGRTYEQYFGPGTRLTVT.

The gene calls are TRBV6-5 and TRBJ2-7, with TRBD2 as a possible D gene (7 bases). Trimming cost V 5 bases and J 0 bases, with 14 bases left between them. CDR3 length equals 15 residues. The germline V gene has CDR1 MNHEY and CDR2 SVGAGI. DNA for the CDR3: TGTGCCAGCAGTCGGGGGCGGGGGCCCTCCTACGAGCAGTACTTC. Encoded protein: CASSRGRGPSYEQYF.

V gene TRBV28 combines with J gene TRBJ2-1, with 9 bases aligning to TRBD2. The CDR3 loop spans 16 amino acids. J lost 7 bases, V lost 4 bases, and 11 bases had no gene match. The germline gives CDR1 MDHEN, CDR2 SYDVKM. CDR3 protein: CASSSPRVSGRNEQFF. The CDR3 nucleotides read TGTGCCAGCAGTTCCCCAAGGGTCAGCGGGAGGAATGAGCAGTTCTTC. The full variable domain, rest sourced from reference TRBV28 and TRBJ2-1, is DVKVTQSSRYLVKRTGEKVFLECVQDMDHENMFWYRQDPGLGLRLIYFSYDVKMKEKGDIPEGYSVSREKKERFSLILESASTNQTSMYLCASSSPRVSGRNEQFFGPGTRLTVL.